The entry below describes one TCR beta chain. Its antigen is still unknown. This sample is drawn from a study of cytomegalovirus exposure and HLA in healthy donors. For the study at large: Unique TCRs numbering around 80 million, obtained from HLA-typed donors, made up an early data release. Study results and limitations: Many donors shared some public TCRs, even though most TCR sequences were rare. Data from an earlier analysis indicated that most TCR beta V segments were productive either about 87% or about 30% of the time.

V was cut by 3 bases and J by 0 bases, with 13 bases left in between. Germline V CDR1 and CDR2: SGHRS, YFSETQ. The CDR3 is made up of 17 amino acids. Both 60 Vbeta primers and 13 Jbeta primers went into the PCR. Clones were read by immunoSEQ multiplex PCR, and TCRdb kept only the in-frame ones, dropping some. The sample shows 150,000 to 200,000 clones, 70% to 80% of them seen only once. The V gene is TRBV5-1, the J gene TRBJ2-6, with D possibly matching TRBD2 (5 bases). The sequence came from a man aged 18 to 35 in good health and CMV-seronegative. What was sequenced was PBMCs. The DNA for the CDR3 is TGCGCCAGCAGCTCTCTGACGGGATTCTCTGGGGCCAACGTCCTGACTTTC. Translating it yields CASSSLTGFSGANVLTF.